One TCR beta chain is described in this entry. This specimen belongs to a study of blood T cell repertoires in COVID-19. On the study more broadly: Sample material is recorded as cDNA or gDNA derived from T cells, B-cell-depleted T cells, or PBMCs.

Measured with immunoSEQ multiplex PCR; TCRdb has only the in-frame clones, and not every one. The data contain approximately 120,000 clones, 75% to 85% of them seen just once; the ten biggest clones take up 3.5% to 4%. Trimming removed 8 bases from V and 4 bases from J; junction bases left unmatched: 14. Germline V CDR1 and CDR2: LNHDA, SQIVND (reference sequence). The CDR3 extends over 15 amino acids. The chain combines TRBV19 with TRBJ2-7; 7 bases line up with TRBD2. The specimen sequenced was peripheral blood. The clonotype comes from a woman aged 45 to 65 with acute or convalescent COVID-19. CDR3 residues: CASRPGGTSSYEQYF. The CDR3 region has the DNA TGTGCCAGTCGGCCCGGGGGGACTTCCAGTTACGAGCAGTACTTC.